This T cell receptor beta chain was documented in a study of cytomegalovirus exposure and HLA in healthy donors. Study background: Ancestry clustering placed more than 65% of around 400 genotyped donors in the Caucasian-associated cluster. Broader study findings: In a later analysis, HLA-C alleles had the fewest associated TCRs, DRB1 alleles the most.

About this clone itself: Its antigen is unknown. Relative to the germline gene, one junction end is altered; a read error may explain this.

The PCR had 60 Vbeta and 13 Jbeta primers. Assay used: immunoSEQ multiplex PCR; TCRdb lists only in-frame clones, some missing. The data contain some 200,000 clones, 9.5% of them singletons. In germline, CDR1 is GTSNPN, CDR2 SVGIG (reference sequence). There are 13 residues in the CDR3. This clonotype was sampled from a woman aged 30 to 39 in good health and CMV-seropositive. The sample consisted of PBMCs. V is TRBV30 and J is TRBJ2-7, with 7 bases identical to TRBD1. CDR3 in amino acids: CAWSRQGAYEQHF. The CDR3 nucleotides read TGTGCCTGGAGTCGACAGGGAGCCTACGAGCAGCACTTC.